The clone carrying this T cell receptor (beta chain) was recorded a few times. Other nucleotide sequences from this sample produce the same CDR3. The method was immunoSEQ multiplex PCR; TCRdb's version includes in-frame clones alone and lacks a portion of them. Of some 200,000 clones in the sample, 65% to 90% were seen once. The CDR3 runs to 14 residues. Trimming removed 0 bases at V and 5 bases at J, with 11 bases between. CDR1 and CDR2 (germline): SGHRS, YFSETQ. The sample comes from a study of blood T cell repertoires in COVID-19. Participants were aged 18 to 89 years from roughly 26 US areas. This sequence was found in a man aged 35 to 55 who had recovered from COVID-19. This sequence joins TRBV5-1 and TRBJ1-2; TRBD1 might be the D (5 bases). The sequenced sample was PBMCs or T cells enriched from blood (not recorded which). The CDR3 region is CASSLEGALYGYTF. CDR3 nucleotides: TGCGCCAGCAGCTTGGAAGGGGCTTTATATGGCTACACCTTC.